Shown below are 12 T cell receptor beta chains from a single sample sequenced in a study of T cell changes during pregnancy in multiple sclerosis. Sequencing used immunoSEQ multiplex PCR; TCRdb keeps in-frame clones, though not all of them. This sample carries 93,000 or so clones, around 90% of them seen once, and the ten largest clones take approximately 0.9%. Sequencing was performed on peripheral blood, taken before pregnancy. These receptors were taken from a female donor with multiple sclerosis, enrolled in a pregnancy study.

This chain uses TRBV6-5 with TRBJ1-1; D uncertain. The CDR3 is made up of 13 amino acids. V dropped 0 bases and J dropped 8 bases, with 10 bases sitting between them. Germline-derived CDR1 and CDR2 are MNHEY and SVGAGI. CDR3 coding DNA: TGTGCCAGCAGTTACTCGCGCTACTTCGAAGCTTTCTTT. Translation: CASSYSRYFEAFF.

The chain recombines TRBV2 with TRBJ1-5; 10 bases map to TRBD1. After removal of 6 bases from V and 5 bases from J, the junction contained 7 bases not matched to a gene. This CDR3 comprises 15 residues. Germline-derived CDR1 and CDR2 are SNHLY and FYNNEI. The CDR3 sequence: CASSPQTGGHQPQHF. CDR3 in DNA: TGTGCCAGCAGCCCCCAGACAGGGGGCCATCAGCCCCAGCATTTT. Based on the CDR3 plus reference TRBV2 and TRBJ1-5, the full variable domain is EPEVTQTPSHQVTQMGQEVILRCVPISNHLYFYWYRQILGQKVEFLVSFYNNEISEKSEIFDDQFSVERPDGSNFTLKIRSTKLEDSAMYFCASSPQTGGHQPQHFGDGTRLSIL.

The rearrangement links TRBV5-4 to TRBJ2-7, with 8 bases aligning to TRBD2. From germline, CDR1 is SGHNT and CDR2 YYREEE (reference sequence). With V trimmed by 0 bases and J by 4 bases, 9 bases remained unmatched. This CDR3 contains 16 residues. CDR3 nucleotide sequence: TGTGCCAGCAGCTTGGAGGCTGGGAAGCGGGGGTACGAGCAGTACTTC. The encoded protein is CASSLEAGKRGYEQYF.

This chain connects TRBV13 to TRBJ2-5, with D possibly TRBD2 on 5 matching bases. Germline V CDR1 and CDR2: PRHDT, FYEKMQ (reference sequence). The CDR3 runs 17 residues. V gave up 1 base and J gave up 3 bases, with 18 bases separating them. For the CDR3, the DNA is TGTGCCAGCAGCTTAGACACTGTGGGTTGGGGAGAAGAGACCCAGTACTTC. Protein: CASSLDTVGWGEETQYF. Supplemented by reference TRBV13 and TRBJ2-5, the full variable domain reads AAGVIQSPRHLIKEKRETATLKCYPIPRHDTVYWYQQGPGQDPQFLISFYEKMQSDKGSIPDRFSAQQFSDYHSELNMSSLELGDSALYFCASSLDTVGWGEETQYFGPGTRLLVL.

The V call is TRBV4-2, the J call TRBJ2-7; 11 bases line up with TRBD1. Germline-derived CDR1 and CDR2 are LGHNA and YNFKEQ. Germline trimming cut 1 base from V and 5 bases from J; bases unmatched to any gene: 7. This CDR3 is 16 amino acids long. This CDR3 is CASSQAWTGGEDEQYF. CDR3 DNA sequence: TGTGCCAGCAGCCAAGCCTGGACAGGGGGCGAGGACGAGCAGTACTTC.

The chain is built from TRBV6-5 and TRBJ1-2; no reliable D call. The length of the CDR3 is 12 residues. Germline CDR1 reads MNHEY; CDR2 reads SVGAGI. V was clipped by 6 bases and J by 8 bases, with 13 bases between them. CDR3: CASRPGVGGYTF. The CDR3 bases are TGTGCCAGCAGGCCCGGGGTGGGAGGCTACACCTTC.

This chain joins TRBV5-1 and TRBJ2-7; the D gene is possibly TRBD2 (5 bases). Germline-derived CDR1 and CDR2 are SGHRS and YFSETQ. The CDR3 has 14 residues. With 4 bases removed from V and 2 bases from J, the gap between germline ends came to 13 bases. The CDR3 DNA is TGCGCCAGCAGCATTCCGGGGTCTGCCTACGAGCAGTACTTC. As protein: CASSIPGSAYEQYF.

The chain combines TRBV5-4 with TRBJ2-2; D is undetermined. Per the germline V gene, CDR1 is SGHNT and CDR2 is YYREEE (reference sequence). The ends were cut back, 0 bases at V and 5 bases at J, with 8 bases in the middle. The CDR3 runs 14 residues. CDR3 sequence: CASSLGQPTGELFF. CDR3 bases: TGTGCCAGCAGCTTGGGACAACCTACCGGGGAGCTGTTTTTT. Using reference TRBV5-4 and TRBJ2-2 for the parts outside the CDR3, the full variable domain is ETGVTQSPTHLIKTRGQQVTLRCSSQSGHNTVSWYQQALGQGPQFIFQYYREEENGRGNFPPRFSGLQFPNYSSELNVNALELDDSALYLCASSLGQPTGELFFGEGSRLTVL.

The chain recombines TRBV4-2 with TRBJ2-2, with no clear D. This CDR3 comprises 14 residues. Germline CDR1 reads LGHNA; CDR2 reads YNFKEQ. V was clipped by 0 bases and J by 6 bases, with 8 bases between them. CDR3 protein: CASSQDSMAGELFF. The CDR3 nucleotides read TGTGCCAGCAGCCAAGATAGCATGGCCGGGGAGCTGTTTTTT.

The V and J genes are TRBV5-1 and TRBJ1-2; 9 bases line up with TRBD1. V lost 4 bases to trimming and J lost 2 bases; unmatched junction nucleotides: 9. The CDR3 spans 16 residues. Germline assignment: CDR1 SGHRS and CDR2 YFSETQ. The CDR3 spells CASSPTWTGVNYGYTF. In DNA, the CDR3 is TGCGCCAGCAGCCCCACTTGGACAGGGGTAAACTATGGCTACACCTTC. Full variable domain (rest looked up from reference TRBV5-1 and TRBJ1-2): KAGVTQTPRYLIKTRGQQVTLSCSPISGHRSVSWYQQTPGQGLQFLFEYFSETQRNKGNFPGRFSGRQFSNSRSEMNVSTLELGDSALYLCASSPTWTGVNYGYTFGSGTRLTVV.

The V and J genes are TRBV15 and TRBJ2-2, with D perhaps matching TRBD2 (5 bases). Germline loops: CDR1 LNHNV, CDR2 YYDKDF (reference sequence). V lost 4 bases and J lost 0, with 15 bases in between. The CDR3 runs to 17 residues. CDR3 sequence reads: CATSTRPRAANTGELFF. The CDR3 DNA reads as TGTGCCACCAGCACCCGGCCGCGAGCGGCGAACACCGGGGAGCTGTTTTTT.

The V and J genes are TRBV19 and TRBJ2-1; D perhaps matches TRBD2 (5 bases). The CDR3 is 12 residues long. The V gene lost 3 bases and the J gene lost 9 bases, with 9 bases spanning the gap. The V gene's germline CDR1 is LNHDA and CDR2 SQIVND (reference sequence). The CDR3 DNA reads as TGTGCCAGTAGTATCGCTCTAGCTGAGCAGTTCTTC. This codes for CASSIALAEQFF.